Each of the 12 T cell receptor beta chains below was sequenced from the same sample in a study of metastatic and nonmetastatic thyroid tumors. All patients were untreated before thyroid surgery. With MiXCR, TCRdb called clones anew from the PCR reads. The sample holds 30,000 to 45,000 clones; 25% to 30% are singletons and the top ten take approximately 11%. Material: blood. The receptors here all came from a male donor with papillary thyroid cancer or a benign thyroid nodule (not recorded which). Some clones in this sample may be carry-over from other donors' samples.

This clone was counted at least ten times. The chain couples TRBV19 to TRBJ2-1; no clear D. V dropped 0 bases and J dropped 7 bases, with 13 bases sitting between them. CDR3 size: 15 residues. CDR1 and CDR2 (germline): LNHDA, SQIVND (reference sequence). The CDR3, as DNA: TGTGCCAGTAGTATAGACGTTGAGAGTTCGAATGAGCAGTTCTTC. Its protein product is CASSIDVESSNEQFF.

This clone has more than one count but fewer than ten. The gene calls are TRBV6-1 and TRBJ1-5, with unresolved D. This CDR3 has 13 amino acids. The V gene's germline CDR1 is MNHNS and CDR2 SASEGT. With 4 bases removed from V and 10 bases from J, the gap between germline ends came to 14 bases. The CDR3 loop is CASSVLYSVPQHF. The DNA of the CDR3 is TGTGCCAGCAGTGTATTGTACTCGGTCCCCCAGCATTTT.

This clone was found a few times. This CDR3 is CASTPGTGLYEQYF. The CDR3 DNA reads as TGTGCCAGCACCCCCGGAACAGGCCTATACGAGCAGTACTTC. The chain employs TRBV6-1 and TRBJ2-7, with D possibly TRBD1 on 5 matching bases. Germline-derived CDR1 and CDR2 are MNHNS and SASEGT. The CDR3 length is 14 residues. Trimming stripped 7 bases from V and 4 bases from J, with 17 bases between.

This clone appeared many times. The chain uses TRBV28 and TRBJ2-1; D possibly corresponds to TRBD2 (7 bases). Germline loops: CDR1 MDHEN, CDR2 SYDVKM. V shed 5 bases and J shed 5 bases, with 16 bases lying between them. CDR3 size: 15 residues. The CDR3 here is CASSQRLGGDNEQFF. The CDR3 nucleotides read TGTGCCAGCAGTCAACGACTAGGGGGGGACAATGAGCAGTTCTTC. The full variable domain, its missing parts supplied by reference TRBV28 and TRBJ2-1, is DVKVTQSSRYLVKRTGEKVFLECVQDMDHENMFWYRQDPGLGLRLIYFSYDVKMKEKGDIPEGYSVSREKKERFSLILESASTNQTSMYLCASSQRLGGDNEQFFGPGTRLTVL.

The chain joins TRBV27 to TRBJ1-1; TRBD1 aligns across 8 bases. The J segment lost 1 base and the V segment lost 5 bases, leaving 9 bases of the junction unmatched. Germline values: CDR1 MNHEY, CDR2 SMNVEV (reference sequence). The CDR3 is 16 residues long. The CDR3 DNA is TGTGCCAGCAGTCAAATATTAGGACAGGGGAACACTGAAGCTTTCTTT. This gives the protein CASSQILGQGNTEAFF.

The V and J genes are TRBV27 and TRBJ2-7, with D uncertain. V was trimmed by 3 bases and J by 2 bases, leaving 8 bases between them. The CDR3 is 13 amino acids. Germline V gene sequence: CDR1 MNHEY, CDR2 SMNVEV (reference sequence). CDR3 in amino acids: CASSFSPPYEQYF. The CDR3 coding sequence is TGTGCCAGCAGTTTTTCCCCACCCTACGAGCAGTACTTC.

This clone was seen ten or more times. The gene calls are TRBV20-1 and TRBJ2-3, with 9 bases identical to TRBD1. The germline V gene has CDR1 DFQATT and CDR2 SNEGSKA (reference sequence). The CDR3 has 14 residues. Trimming took 3 bases from V and 1 from J; bases not matched to a gene: 2. The CDR3 sequence: CSASRDRGTDTQYF. In DNA, the CDR3 is TGCAGTGCTAGCCGGGACAGGGGCACAGATACGCAGTATTTT.

This clone was seen once. The chain employs TRBV6-1 and TRBJ2-5; 7 nucleotides align to TRBD1. This CDR3 is 16 amino acids long. The trim removed 1 base at V and 5 bases at J, leaving 10 bases unmatched. CDR1 and CDR2 from the germline V gene are MNHNS and SASEGT. As DNA, the CDR3 is TGTGCCAGCAGTGAAGGCAAGAGACAGGGCTGGGAGACCCAGTACTTC. It specifies CASSEGKRQGWETQYF.

The chain couples TRBV7-8 to TRBJ2-2; D unclear. The CDR3 is made up of 16 amino acids. The germline V gene has CDR1 SGHVS and CDR2 FQNEAQ. The V end was cut by 3 bases, the J end by 0 bases, with 11 bases between. CDR3 in amino acids: CASSFVGTPNTGELFF. The CDR3 bases are TGTGCCAGCAGCTTTGTTGGAACCCCGAACACCGGGGAGCTGTTTTTT.

Regarding this clone: A read error may account for a junction end that differs from germline. The V call is TRBV6-5, the J call TRBJ2-3; the match to TRBD2 covers 9 bases. The CDR3 contains 17 residues. In germline, CDR1 is MNHEY, CDR2 SVGAGI. CDR3 in amino acids: CASSYLGTSSSTDTQYF. The CDR3 DNA is TGTGCCAGCAGTTACCTCGGGACTAGCTCTTCGACAGATACTCAGTATTTT.

This clone was counted a few times. This sequence joins TRBV2 and TRBJ2-7; weak D call: TRBD2 (5 bases). The V gene lost 5 bases and the J gene lost 3 bases, with 11 bases spanning the gap. This CDR3 is 13 amino acids long. Per germline, CDR1 SNHLY and CDR2 FYNNEI. In DNA form, the CDR3 reads TGTGCCAGCAGTAGAGGGTTCGTCTACGAGCAGTACTTC. Its protein product is CASSRGFVYEQYF.

The chain carries TRBV12-3 or TRBV12-4 and TRBJ2-2, with a weak D call TRBD1 (6 bases). V shed 3 bases and J shed 5 bases, with 7 bases lying between them. The CDR3 is made up of 13 amino acids. The CDR3 here is CASSLRGTGELFF. The CDR3, as DNA: TGTGCCAGCAGTTTGAGGGGGACCGGGGAGCTGTTTTTT.